These 13 T cell receptor beta chains originate from one sample sequenced in a study of Graves' ophthalmopathy and Graves' hyperthyroidism. Scientists amplified the TCR beta CDR3 regions from RNA transcripts. The first-round RT-PCR employed HTBI primers together with the Qiagen OneStep RT-PCR kit. A multiplex PCR was then performed as the second round. TCRdb re-derived calls from the multiplex PCR reads in MiXCR, one entry per CDR3 protein. The sample consists of around 40,000 distinct CDR3 sequences, about 51% of them appearing once. The specimen was peripheral blood. The source is an adult man with Graves' ophthalmopathy.

This clonotype was counted once. This chain joins TRBV11-2 and TRBJ1-3, with D possibly matching TRBD1 (5 bases). The CDR3 sequence is 14 residues long. V shed 6 bases and J shed 4 bases, with 13 bases lying between them. Per the germline V gene, CDR1 is SGHAT and CDR2 is FQNNGV. As DNA, the CDR3 is TGTGCCAGCAGTAATAGGGGAGGAGGAAACACCATATATTTT. It specifies CASSNRGGGNTIYF.

Comments on this clonotype: Here the CDR3 omits its conserved ending phenylalanine or tryptophan, so a read error is the likely source. The chain has TRBV18 and TRBJ1-4; 10 bases agree with TRBD1. V shed 3 bases, J shed 7 bases, and the junction held 2 bases outside the gene matches. CDR3 size: 14 residues. Germline loops: CDR1 KGHSH, CDR2 LQKENI. The CDR3 reads CASSPDRGPEKLFL. The CDR3 DNA sequence: TGTGCCAGCTCACCCGACAGGGGGCCTGAAAAACTGTTTCTT.

The chain couples TRBV2 to TRBJ2-2, with 7 bases identical to TRBD1. With V trimmed by 8 bases and J by 7 bases, 7 bases remained unmatched. This CDR3 comprises 13 residues. Germline lookup yields CDR1 SNHLY and CDR2 FYNNEI. The DNA of the CDR3 is TGTGCCAGCCGACCAGGGGGAAACGGGGAGCTGTTTTTT. This sequence encodes CASRPGGNGELFF.

Concerning this clonotype: One junction end disagrees with the germline gene, perhaps due to a read error. This rearrangement joins TRBV6-5 to TRBJ1-6; no reliable D call. Germline-derived CDR1 and CDR2 are MNHEY and SVGAGI. CDR3 length equals 14 residues. CDR3 in amino acids: CASSYGQESSLPHF. CDR3 nucleotide sequence: TGTGCCAGCAGTTACGGGCAGGAAAGTTCACTCCCCCACTTC.

The chain carries TRBV20-1 and TRBJ2-7, with 11 bases matching TRBD2. The germline CDR1 and CDR2 sequences are DFQATT and SNEGSKA (reference sequence). With 0 bases clipped from V and 6 bases from J, the junction kept 10 bases outside the gene matches. There are 16 residues in the CDR3. CDR3 nucleotides: TGCAGTGCTAGAGATGCCGCGCTAGCGGGGGGTAGCGAGCAGTACGTC. It yields the protein CSARDAALAGGSEQYV.

This clonotype was recorded many times. J is TRBJ2-7 and V is TRBV4-2; 9 bases map to TRBD2. Trimming took 3 bases from V and 0 from J; bases not matched to a gene: 3. CDR1 LGHNA and CDR2 YNFKEQ come from the germline V gene. CDR3 size: 15 residues. CDR3 loop: CASSQGLASSYEQYF. The CDR3 DNA sequence: TGTGCCAGCAGCCAGGGACTAGCAAGCTCCTACGAGCAGTACTTC.

The V gene is TRBV15, the J gene TRBJ2-1, with 12 bases matching TRBD2. Germline V gives CDR1 LNHNV, CDR2 YYDKDF (reference sequence). The ends lost 3 bases at V and 5 bases at J; junction bases unmatched: 2. The CDR3 extends over 15 amino acids. The CDR3 sequence is CATSRWTSGDNEQFF. In DNA, the CDR3 is TGTGCCACCAGCAGGTGGACTAGCGGGGACAATGAGCAGTTCTTC.

This chain links TRBV20-1 with TRBJ2-5; D is perhaps TRBD1 or TRBD2 (5 bases each). CDR1 DFQATT and CDR2 SNEGSKA come from the germline V gene (reference sequence). Trimming pared 5 bases from V and 1 base from J, leaving 14 bases between. The CDR3 length is 14 residues. The CDR3 spells CSALLLGGQETQYF. In DNA, the CDR3 is TGCAGTGCTCTGTTACTTGGGGGCCAAGAGACCCAGTACTTC.

V gene TRBV15 combines with J gene TRBJ2-5, with D maybe TRBD2 (5 bases). The germline V and J ends were trimmed by 1 base and 3 bases, with 12 bases remaining between them. Germline V gene data show CDR1 as LNHNV and CDR2 as YYDKDF (reference sequence). There are 15 residues in the CDR3. CDR3 sequence: CATSRVVRREETQYF. In nucleotides, the CDR3 is TGTGCCACCAGCAGAGTAGTGCGGCGGGAAGAGACCCAGTACTTC.

V and J are TRBV24-1 and TRBJ2-7; 8 positions agree with TRBD1. In germline, CDR1 is KGHDR, CDR2 SFDVKD. Losses at the gene ends were 3 bases for V and 5 bases for J; bases not matched to a gene: 5. The CDR3 extends over 14 amino acids. The CDR3 here is CATSDLTGGDEQYF. The CDR3 DNA is TGTGCCACCAGTGATCTTACAGGGGGTGACGAGCAGTACTTC.

The sample holds many counts of this clonotype. The chain links TRBV5-1 to TRBJ2-5, with a weak D call TRBD2 (6 bases). Between the trimmed V and J ends, which lost 1 base and 2 bases, there was a span of 15 bases. This CDR3 is 16 amino acids long. CDR1 is SGHRS and CDR2 is YFSETQ in the germline V gene. CDR3 amino acids: CASSLYRGAGQETQYF. The CDR3 DNA is TGCGCCAGCAGCTTGTACCGGGGCGCGGGGCAAGAGACCCAGTACTTC.

This clonotype has ten or more counts. This chain joins TRBV5-1 and TRBJ2-5; TRBD2 agrees at 12 bases. Germline values: CDR1 SGHRS, CDR2 YFSETQ. V lost 4 bases to trimming and J lost 4 bases; unmatched junction nucleotides: 8. This CDR3 is built from 16 residues. CDR3 region: CASSPLLAGGGETQYF. The CDR3 DNA is TGCGCCAGCAGCCCATTACTAGCGGGAGGCGGAGAGACCCAGTACTTC.

V and J are TRBV7-2 and TRBJ2-5; D is possibly TRBD1 or TRBD2 (6 bases each). The germline gives CDR1 SGHTA, CDR2 FQGNSA. CDR3 length: 13 amino acids. V dropped 5 bases and J dropped 5 bases, with 12 bases sitting between them. The CDR3 bases are TGTGCCAGCAGCCCGACGGGGGCGGAGACCCAGTACTTC. Translation gives CASSPTGAETQYF.